This T cell receptor (beta chain) emerged from a study of T-cell memory formation after mild COVID-19. Study overall: Clustering of TCRs was largely donor specific.

MiXCR, run by TCRdb on the 5' RACE reads, gives a single entry per CDR3 protein. The data show 170,000 or so distinct CDR3 sequences, with about a fifth seen just once and roughly 23% held by the top ten. V lost 3 bases, J lost 6 bases, and 13 bases lay in between. The CDR3 is 14 residues long. This TCR came from an adult woman who had mild COVID-19 (a few samples of this study predate the infection). Cell type and time point are not known. What was sequenced was PBMCs or a T cell subset sorted from them (not recorded which). This rearrangement joins TRBV12-3 or TRBV12-4 to TRBJ2-3, with D unclear. The CDR3 loop is CASSFLSQRDTQYF. The CDR3 DNA reads as TGTGCCAGCAGTTTTCTATCGCAGAGGGATACGCAGTATTTT.